This entry features one T cell receptor beta chain sequence. This sample was included in a study of blood T cell repertoires in COVID-19. Profiled with immunoSEQ multiplex PCR; TCRdb holds only in-frame clones, not every one. The data hold approximately 300,000 clones, with about nine tenths observed a single time. The receptor was derived from a man aged 25-45 years who had recovered from COVID-19. Sequences were obtained from PBMCs or T cells enriched from blood (not recorded which).

CDR3 coding DNA: TGCGCCAGCAGTGAGGGACAGAGCCCTTATGGCTACACCTTC. Protein sequence: CASSEGQSPYGYTF. The J gene is TRBJ1-2, the V gene TRBV10-2; a possible D gene is TRBD1 (6 bases). V was clipped by 2 bases and J by 5 bases, with 12 bases between them. The CDR3 has 14 amino acids. The V gene's germline CDR1 is WSHSY and CDR2 SAAADI.